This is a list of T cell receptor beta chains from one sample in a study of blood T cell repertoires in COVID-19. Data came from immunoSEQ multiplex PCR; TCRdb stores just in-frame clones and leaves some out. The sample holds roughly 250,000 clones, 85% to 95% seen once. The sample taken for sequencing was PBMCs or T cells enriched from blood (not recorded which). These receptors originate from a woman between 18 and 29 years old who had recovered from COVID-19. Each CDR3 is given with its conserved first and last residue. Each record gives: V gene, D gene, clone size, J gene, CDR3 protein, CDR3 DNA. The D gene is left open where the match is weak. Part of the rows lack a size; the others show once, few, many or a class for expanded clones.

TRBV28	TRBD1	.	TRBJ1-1	CASSLGQGIEGGAFF	TGTGCCAGCAGTCTTGGACAGGGTATAGAAGGTGGAGCTTTCTTT
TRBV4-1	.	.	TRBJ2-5	CASQRSGDAKTQYF	TGCGCCAGCCAGCGGTCAGGGGATGCGAAGACCCAGTACTTC
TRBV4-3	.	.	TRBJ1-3	CASSQDRYGSGNTIYF	TGCGCCAGCAGCCAAGATCGGTACGGCTCTGGAAACACCATATATTTT
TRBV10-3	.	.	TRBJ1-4	CAIGQGGTNEKLFF	TGTGCCATCGGGCAGGGAGGGACTAATGAAAAACTGTTTTTT
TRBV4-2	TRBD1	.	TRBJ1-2	CASSQDLGQLRVYGYTF	TGTGCCAGCAGCCAAGATTTGGGACAGCTAAGGGTCTATGGCTACACCTTC
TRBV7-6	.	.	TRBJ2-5	CASSLGGLPETQYF	TGTGCCAGCAGCTTAGGAGGGTTACCCGAGACCCAGTACTTC
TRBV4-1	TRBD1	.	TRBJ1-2	CASSLYSLTGGSYGYTF	TGCGCCAGCAGCCTGTACTCCCTAACAGGGGGCTCCTATGGCTACACCTTC
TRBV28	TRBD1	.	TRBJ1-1	CASSLTGVNTEAFF	TGTGCCAGCAGCTTGACAGGGGTAAACACTGAAGCTTTCTTT
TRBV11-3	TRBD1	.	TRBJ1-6	CASSFRTGGSPLHF	TGTGCCAGCAGCTTCCGGACAGGGGGATCACCCCTCCACTTT
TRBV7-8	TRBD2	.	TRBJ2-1	CASSPRKAGGLAGYNEQFF	TGTGCCAGCAGTCCTAGGAAGGCGGGCGGCTTAGCGGGGTACAATGAGCAGTTCTTC
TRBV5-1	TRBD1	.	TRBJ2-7	CASSRRDRDLDEQYF	TGCGCCAGCAGCCGGAGGGACAGGGATTTGGACGAGCAGTACTTC
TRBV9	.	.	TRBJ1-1	CASSVAPVNTEAFF	TGTGCCAGCAGCGTAGCTCCAGTTAACACTGAAGCTTTCTTT
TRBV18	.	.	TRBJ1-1	CASSPGRTENTEAFF	TGTGCCAGCTCACCGGGTAGGACAGAGAACACTGAAGCTTTCTTT
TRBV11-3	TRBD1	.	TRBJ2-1	CASSTRQGTYEQFF	TGTGCCAGCAGCACACGACAGGGAACCTATGAGCAGTTCTTC
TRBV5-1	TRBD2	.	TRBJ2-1	CASSEQLAGARNDEQFF	TGCGCCAGCAGCGAGCAACTAGCGGGAGCGCGTAACGATGAGCAGTTCTTC
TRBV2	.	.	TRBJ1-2	CASSTPGQGGYTF	TGTGCCAGCTCTACCCCTGGCCAGGGGGGCTACACCTTC
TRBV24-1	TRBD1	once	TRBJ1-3	CATSDAGQGSGNTIYF	TGTGCCACCAGTGATGCGGGACAGGGTTCTGGAAACACCATATATTTT
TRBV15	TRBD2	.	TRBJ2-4	CATSRTSGNIQYF	TGTGCCACCAGCAGGACTAGCGGGAACATTCAGTACTTC
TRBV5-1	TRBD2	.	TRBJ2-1	CASSRSGLAGGNEQFF	TGCGCCAGCAGCCGATCGGGACTAGCGGGGGGCAATGAGCAGTTCTTC
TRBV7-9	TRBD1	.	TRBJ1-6	CASSNTAGTENSPLHF	TGTGCCAGCAGCAACACAGCCGGGACAGAAAATTCACCCCTCCACTTT
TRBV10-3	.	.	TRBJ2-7	CAISGSRGESEQYF	TGTGCCATCAGTGGATCTAGGGGTGAGTCCGAGCAGTACTTC
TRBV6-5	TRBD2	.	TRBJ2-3	CASSYSGTTTDTQYF	TGTGCCAGCAGTTACTCCGGGACTACCACAGATACGCAGTATTTT
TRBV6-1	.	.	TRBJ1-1	CASSDGTLVEAFF	TGTGCCAGCAGTGATGGGACACTTGTGGAAGCTTTCTTT
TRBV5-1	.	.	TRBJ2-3	CASSFGGSSTDTQYF	TGCGCCAGCAGCTTTGGCGGATCTAGCACAGATACGCAGTATTTT
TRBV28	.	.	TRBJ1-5	CASSLSGDQPQHF	TGTGCCAGCAGTTTGTCAGGGGATCAGCCCCAGCATTTT
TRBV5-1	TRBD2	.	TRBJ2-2	CASSFTSGNTGELFF	TGCGCCAGCAGCTTTACTAGCGGGAACACCGGGGAGCTGTTTTTT
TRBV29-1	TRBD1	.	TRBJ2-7	CSVVDRGYEQYF	TGCAGCGTTGTGGACAGGGGTTACGAGCAGTACTTC
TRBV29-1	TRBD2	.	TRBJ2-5	CSVEGGLAGEYQETQYF	TGCAGCGTTGAAGGGGGGTTAGCGGGAGAGTACCAAGAGACCCAGTACTTC
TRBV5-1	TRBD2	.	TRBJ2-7	CASSLPGGPFEQYF	TGCGCCAGCAGCTTGCCGGGAGGGCCATTCGAGCAGTACTTC
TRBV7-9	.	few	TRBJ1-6	CASSSRTGNSPLHF	TGTGCCAGCAGCTCCCGGACTGGTAATTCACCCCTCCACTTT
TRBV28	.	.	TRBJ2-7	CASRRGYSYEQYF	TGTGCCAGCAGAAGGGGATATTCCTACGAGCAGTACTTC
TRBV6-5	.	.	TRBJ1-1	CASSYIQRSEAFF	TGTGCCAGCAGTTACATACAGCGGAGTGAAGCTTTCTTT
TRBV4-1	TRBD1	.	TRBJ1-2	CASSSFRTGYGYTF	TGCGCCAGCAGCTCGTTCAGGACAGGCTATGGCTACACCTTC
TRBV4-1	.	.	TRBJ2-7	CASSQALRTYEQYF	TGCGCCAGCAGCCAAGCTCTGCGGACCTACGAGCAGTACTTC
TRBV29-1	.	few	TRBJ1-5	CSVETNPGQPQHF	TGCAGCGTTGAGACCAACCCGGGTCAGCCCCAGCATTTT
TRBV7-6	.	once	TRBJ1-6	CASSARTNSPLHF	TGTGCCAGCAGCGCCCGGACAAATTCACCCCTCCACTTT
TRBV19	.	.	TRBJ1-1	CASSVASLEPEAFF	TGTGCCAGTAGTGTAGCCTCTCTAGAGCCTGAAGCTTTCTTT
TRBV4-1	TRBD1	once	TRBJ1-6	CASSQDAQGAWNSPLHF	TGCGCCAGCAGCCAAGACGCACAGGGGGCTTGGAATTCACCCCTCCACTTT
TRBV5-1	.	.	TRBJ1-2	CASSSGPGGEGYTF	TGCGCCAGCAGCTCCGGGCCCGGGGGAGAGGGCTACACCTTC
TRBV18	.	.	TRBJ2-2	CASSPVGGNTGELFF	TGTGCCAGCTCACCAGTCGGGGGTAACACCGGGGAGCTGTTTTTT
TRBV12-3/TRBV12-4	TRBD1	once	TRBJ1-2	CASSLGTGGDYTF	TGTGCCAGCAGCCTTGGGACAGGGGGCGATTACACCTTC
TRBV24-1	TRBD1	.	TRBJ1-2	CATSDPGQFYGYTF	TGTGCCACCAGTGATCCGGGACAGTTCTATGGCTACACCTTC
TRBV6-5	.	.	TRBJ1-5	CASRRYRAGMGPQHF	TGTGCCAGCAGACGGTACAGGGCTGGGATGGGGCCCCAGCATTTT
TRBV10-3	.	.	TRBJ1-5	CAISEFFGQGALPHF	.
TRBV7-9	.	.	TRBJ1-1	CASSPDRTLVNTEAFF	TGTGCCAGCAGCCCCGACAGGACCCTAGTGAACACTGAAGCTTTCTTT
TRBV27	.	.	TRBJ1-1	CASRLQGRNTEAFF	TGTGCCAGCCGCCTCCAGGGAAGGAACACTGAAGCTTTCTTT
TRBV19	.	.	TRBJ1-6	CASSIQGSSYNSPLHF	TGTGCCAGTAGTATTCAAGGGAGCTCCTATAATTCACCCCTCCACTTT
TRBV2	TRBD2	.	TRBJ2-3	CASIPEREVRTDTQYF	TGTGCCAGCATTCCTGAGCGGGAGGTGCGCACAGATACGCAGTATTTT
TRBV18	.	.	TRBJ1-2	CASSGQTNYGYTF	TGTGCCAGCTCCGGACAAACCAACTATGGCTACACCTTC